This TCR beta chain was identified during a study of T cell repertoires in aging, cancer and after chemotherapy. Study-wide results and caveats: Loss of evenness, beyond lost richness, contributed to age-related TCR diversity decline in cancer patients.

TCR beta rearrangements were amplified from peripheral blood genomic DNA. Multiplex touch-down PCR with TRB-A/B primers amplified rearranged V-D-J TRB sequences. Using its own MiXCR run on the multiplex PCR reads, TCRdb lists one record per CDR3 protein. Here the sample spans about 9,800 distinct CDR3 sequences, roughly 37% being singletons. Trimming left V 0 bases short and J 10 bases short, with 19 bases between. CDR3 length equals 15 residues. The germline V gene has CDR1 SGHNT and CDR2 YYREEE (reference sequence). The sample holds a few counts of this clonotype. The antigen is unknown. The chain uses TRBV5-4 and TRBJ2-5; perhaps TRBD2 as D (6 bases). The receptor was isolated from a human donor in good health. Sequencing was done on a sample of blood. The CDR3 region has the DNA TGTGCCAGCAGCTTGGCGGGGCGGGGCCTGAGGGACCAGTACTTC. The encoded protein is CASSLAGRGLRDQYF.